The 21 T cell receptor beta chains below were found in one sample sequenced in a study of regulatory T cells in long-lasting Graves disease (dated by TCRdb to the early 2020s). Library construction relied on multiplex PCR. The reads were generated on an Illumina HiSeq 4000. CDR3 regions were amplified by Arm-PCR with iRepertoire HTBI primers to construct TCR beta libraries. In TCRdb, the public reads were trimmed at Q25 with fastp and aligned with MiXCR, with productive beta chains retained. Rows merge per CDR3 protein into single entries with the most common DNA and genes. The sample records roughly 500,000 distinct CDR3 sequences, about 22% of which are singletons. Roughly 14% of the sample is taken by the ten largest. The time point label on this specimen signifies: persistent/refractory GD, antithyroid drugs over 5 years with positive TRAb. RNA was extracted from PBMCs in TRIzol for both TCR sequencing and RNA sequencing.

Here the sequenced sample was peripheral blood mononuclear cells (PBMCs), taken when the disease was refractory, from a patient treated with antithyroid drugs. These receptors all stem from a female donor with Graves disease.

This clonotype has more than one count but fewer than ten. The DNA of the CDR3 is TGTGCCAGCAGCATGACAGGGGGCGGGACCCAGTACTTC. This encodes CASSMTGGGTQYF. V is TRBV7-2 and J is TRBJ2-5; 10 nucleotides align to TRBD1. Trimming at V came to 5 bases and at J to 7 bases, leaving 4 bases not matched to a gene. This CDR3 comprises 13 residues. Germline V lookup: CDR1 SGHTA, CDR2 FQGNSA.

V and J are TRBV29-1 and TRBJ2-7; 8 positions agree with TRBD1. The germline V gene has CDR1 SQVTM and CDR2 ANQGSEA. The CDR3 contains 12 residues. The J segment lost 7 bases and the V segment lost 5 bases, leaving 7 bases of the junction unmatched. CDR3 DNA: TGCAGCGTTAGGCAGGGGGCTGGGGAGCAGTACTTC. It encodes CSVRQGAGEQYF.

This clonotype was picked up many times. This chain's CDR3 is CATSKHRGGGSYEQYF. CDR3 DNA: TGTGCCACCAGCAAACACAGGGGAGGAGGCTCCTACGAGCAGTACTTC. The rearrangement uses TRBV15 and TRBJ2-7; TRBD1 is a possible D gene (7 bases). The CDR3 extends over 16 amino acids. Trimming cost V 4 bases and J 0 bases, with 16 bases left between them. CDR1 and CDR2 from the germline V gene are LNHNV and YYDKDF (reference sequence).

This clonotype was picked up a small number of times. The rearrangement links TRBV29-1 to TRBJ1-1; D is perhaps TRBD1 (5 bases). The CDR3 loop spans 12 amino acids. V lost 6 bases and J lost 1, with 9 bases in between. Germline V gene data show CDR1 as SQVTM and CDR2 as ANQGSEA. Written as DNA, the CDR3 is TGCAGCGTGGACACAGCGAACACTGAAGCTTTCTTT. This codes for CSVDTANTEAFF.

This clonotype has ten or more counts. V gene TRBV2 combines with J gene TRBJ2-7, with D possibly being TRBD1 (5 bases). The CDR3 covers 14 residues. Trimming removed 6 bases at V and 3 bases at J, with 15 bases between. Per the germline V gene, CDR1 is SNHLY and CDR2 is FYNNEI. CDR3 region: CASSPDTLGYEQYF. The CDR3 region has the DNA TGTGCCAGCAGCCCGGACACGTTGGGCTACGAGCAGTACTTC.

This chain joins TRBV27 and TRBJ2-7, with 11 bases identical to TRBD1. Looked up from germline, CDR1 is MNHEY and CDR2 is SMNVEV (reference sequence). V lost 6 bases and J lost 1; bases outside the gene matches: 11. The CDR3 runs 17 residues. The CDR3 nucleotides are TGTGCCAGCAGAAAGGACAGGGGGCGCGACAGTTCCTACGAGCAGTACTTC. Translation: CASRKDRGRDSSYEQYF.

V usage is TRBV6-1 and J usage is TRBJ2-5; a possible D gene is TRBD2 (5 bases). The CDR3 is made up of 14 amino acids. Germline V gene lookup returns CDR1 MNHNS and CDR2 SASEGT. V was shortened by 6 bases and J by 4 bases, with 15 bases between the two germline ends. This CDR3 is CASSARRRTETQYF. CDR3 DNA sequence: TGTGCCAGCAGCGCCCGGAGGCGGACAGAGACCCAGTACTTC.

This clonotype showed up many times. This chain joins TRBV5-5 and TRBJ1-1, with 8 bases that match TRBD1. The CDR3 sequence is 15 residues long. Unmatched junction bases numbered 8, after V lost 5 bases and J lost 2 bases. Germline-derived CDR1 and CDR2 are SGHKS and YYEKEE (reference sequence). The CDR3 coding sequence is TGTGCCAGCAGAGACCCCAGGGGGCTTAACACTGAAGCTTTCTTT. The encoded protein is CASRDPRGLNTEAFF.

This clonotype showed up just a few times. CDR3 in amino acids: CASSYDRAPNYGYTF. As DNA, the CDR3 is TGTGCCAGCAGCTACGACAGGGCCCCTAACTATGGCTACACCTTC. The rearrangement links TRBV7-2 to TRBJ1-2, with 7 positions matching TRBD1. The CDR3 contains 15 residues. The junction had 5 bases not matched to a gene; V was cut back by 4 bases and J by 0 bases. Looked up from germline, CDR1 is SGHTA and CDR2 is FQGNSA.

The CDR3: CASSLGRTPRDTIYF. CDR3 in DNA: TGTGCCAGCAGCTTAGGACGGACCCCCCGGGACACCATATATTTT. The chain couples TRBV11-2 to TRBJ1-3; no clear D. CDR3 size: 15 residues. CDR1 is SGHAT, CDR2 FQNNGV, per germline. Trimming stripped 1 base from V and 8 bases from J, with 15 bases between. The full variable domain, in which reference TRBV11-2 and TRBJ1-3 provide the parts outside the CDR3, is EAGVAQSPRYKIIEKRQSVAFWCNPISGHATLYWYQQILGQGPKLLIQFQNNGVVDDSQLPKDRFSAERLKGVDSTLKIQPAKLEDSAVYLCASSLGRTPRDTIYFGEGSWLTVV.

V is TRBV5-5 and J is TRBJ2-3; D might be TRBD1 (5 bases). The CDR3 is 14 amino acids. Between the trimmed V and J ends, which lost 7 bases and 5 bases, there was a span of 17 bases. Germline V gene sequence: CDR1 SGHKS, CDR2 YYEKEE (reference sequence). Here the CDR3 DNA reads TGTGCCAGCGATTACGAGGCAGGGCGAGATACGCAGTATTTT. Protein product: CASDYEAGRDTQYF.

This clonotype was detected many times. The chain uses TRBV7-9 and TRBJ2-7; tentatively, D is TRBD1 (5 bases). This CDR3 is 14 amino acids long. CDR1 SEHNR and CDR2 FQNEAQ come from the germline V gene (reference sequence). The V gene lost 4 bases and the J gene lost 2 bases, with 12 bases spanning the gap. The CDR3 sequence: CASSSGRHPYEQYF. CDR3 nucleotide sequence: TGTGCCAGCAGCTCAGGGCGCCATCCCTACGAGCAGTACTTC.

This chain connects TRBV5-4 to TRBJ1-3, with 8 bases aligning to TRBD1. This CDR3 has 16 amino acids. CDR1 is SGHNT and CDR2 is YYREEE in the germline V gene (reference sequence). J lost 0 bases, V lost 4 bases, and 6 bases had no gene match. The CDR3 region has the DNA TGTGCCAGCAGCGGACAGGGAGGGAGCTCTGGAAACACCATATATTTT. Translation gives CASSGQGGSSGNTIYF.

CDR3 bases: TGTGCCAGCAACGCCGGGGGAGACACTGAAGCTTTCTTT. This sequence encodes CASNAGGDTEAFF. This rearrangement joins TRBV11-3 to TRBJ1-1, with D possibly TRBD1 on 5 matching bases. The V end lost 7 bases, the J end lost 3 bases, and 12 bases lay between the germline ends. The germline CDR1 and CDR2 sequences are SGHNT and YENEEA. This CDR3 comprises 13 residues.

The sample holds many counts of this clonotype. This chain joins TRBV7-8 and TRBJ2-5; D is perhaps TRBD1 (9 bases). The germline V and J ends were trimmed by 2 bases and 5 bases, with 21 bases remaining between them. Germline V gives CDR1 SGHVS, CDR2 FQNEAQ. CDR3 length: 17 amino acids. CDR3 in DNA: TGTGCCAGCAGCTTAATTCGGGGGGGACAGGGATCTGAGACCCAGTACTTC. This translates into CASSLIRGGQGSETQYF.

The J gene is TRBJ1-4, the V gene TRBV30, with 7 bases matching TRBD1. The V and J ends lost 3 bases and 4 bases, in that order; junction bases with no gene match: 2. This CDR3 region has 13 residues. Germline V gene data show CDR1 as GTSNPN and CDR2 as SVGIG (reference sequence). The CDR3 protein is CAWRPGGNEKLFF. The CDR3 region has the DNA TGTGCCTGGAGGCCAGGGGGTAATGAAAAACTGTTTTTT.

This clonotype was recorded a few times. This chain links TRBV12-3 or TRBV12-4 with TRBJ2-1, with D perhaps given as TRBD1 or TRBD2 (7 bases each). The CDR3 spans 16 residues. Trimming took off 7 bases at V and 4 bases at J, with 20 bases between the two ends. CDR3 coding DNA: TGTGCCAGCACCTCAACCAGGGGGGGAGGATACAATGAGCAGTTCTTC. The encoded protein is CASTSTRGGGYNEQFF.

V gene TRBV6-5 combines with J gene TRBJ2-6; 7 nucleotides match TRBD1. V lost 4 bases to trimming and J lost 0 bases; unmatched junction nucleotides: 9. CDR1 and CDR2 from the germline V gene are MNHEY and SVGAGI. This CDR3 comprises 18 residues. In nucleotides, the CDR3 is TGTGCCAGCAGTTCTCTCGGGACAGCCAACTCTGGGGCCAACGTCCTGACTTTC. Protein sequence: CASSSLGTANSGANVLTF.

In this sample, this clonotype turned up many times. This chain links TRBV6-1 with TRBJ2-5; TRBD1 aligns across 7 bases. The trim removed 5 bases at V and 4 bases at J, leaving 7 bases unmatched. Germline-derived CDR1 and CDR2 are MNHNS and SASEGT. This CDR3 has 14 residues. CDR3 region: CASSLGQAGETQYF. The CDR3 DNA reads as TGTGCCAGCAGTCTCGGACAGGCGGGAGAGACCCAGTACTTC.

This clonotype was seen a single time. The CDR3 DNA reads as TGTGCCAGCTCATCTCCGGGGGAGACAGATACGCAGTATTTT. The encoded protein is CASSSPGETDTQYF. The genes are TRBV18 and TRBJ2-3; possibly TRBD2 for D (6 bases). The CDR3 has 14 amino acids. In germline, CDR1 is KGHSH, CDR2 LQKENI. V was clipped by 5 bases and J by 3 bases, with 12 bases between them.

The chain uses TRBV28 and TRBJ2-3; D is ambiguous. The V end was cut by 2 bases, the J end by 5 bases, with 14 bases between. The CDR3 totals 15 residues. Germline V gene sequence: CDR1 MDHEN, CDR2 SYDVKM. The CDR3 reads CASSLTDLGKDTQYF. The CDR3 region has the DNA TGTGCCAGCAGTTTAACGGATTTGGGGAAAGATACGCAGTATTTT.